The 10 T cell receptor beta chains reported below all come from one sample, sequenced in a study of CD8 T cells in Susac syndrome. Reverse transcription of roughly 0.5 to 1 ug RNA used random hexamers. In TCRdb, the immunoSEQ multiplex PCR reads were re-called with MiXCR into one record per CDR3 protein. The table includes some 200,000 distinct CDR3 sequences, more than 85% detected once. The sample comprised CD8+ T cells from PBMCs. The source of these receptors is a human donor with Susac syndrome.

CDR3 in DNA: TGTGCCAGCTCACCAGACGCAGGCTCCCGCTCTGGAAACACCATATATTTT. It encodes CASSPDAGSRSGNTIYF. The chain joins TRBV18 to TRBJ1-3; D is ambiguous. V lost 2 bases and J lost 0, with 14 bases in between. The CDR3 length is 17 residues. The V gene's germline CDR1 is KGHSH and CDR2 LQKENI. The full variable domain, rest sourced from reference TRBV18 and TRBJ1-3, is NAGVMQNPRHLVRRRGQEARLRCSPMKGHSHVYWYRQLPEEGLKFMVYLQKENIIDESGMPKERFSAEFPKEGPSILRIQQVVRGDSAAYFCASSPDAGSRSGNTIYFGEGSWLTVV.

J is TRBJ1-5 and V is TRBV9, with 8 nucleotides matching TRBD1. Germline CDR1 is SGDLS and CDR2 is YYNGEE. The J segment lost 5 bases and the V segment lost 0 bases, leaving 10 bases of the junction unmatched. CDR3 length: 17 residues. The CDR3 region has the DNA TGTGCCAGCAGCGTAGTTGGCAGGGGGCCCTGGCATCAGCCCCAGCATTTT. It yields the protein CASSVVGRGPWHQPQHF.

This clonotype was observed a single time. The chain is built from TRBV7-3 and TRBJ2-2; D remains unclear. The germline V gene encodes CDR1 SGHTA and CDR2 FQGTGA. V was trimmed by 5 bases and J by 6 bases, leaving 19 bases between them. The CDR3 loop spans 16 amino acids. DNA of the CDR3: TGTGCCAGCAGCCCCCATGACACAAGGGCCGCCGGGGAGCTGTTTTTT. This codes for CASSPHDTRAAGELFF.

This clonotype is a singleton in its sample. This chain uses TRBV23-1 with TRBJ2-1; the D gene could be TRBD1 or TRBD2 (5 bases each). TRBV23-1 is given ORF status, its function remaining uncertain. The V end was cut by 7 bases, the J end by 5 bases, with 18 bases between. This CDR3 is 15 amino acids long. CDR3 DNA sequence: TGCGCCAGCACCAAAAGGGACGGGGTAGACAATGAGCAGTTCTTC. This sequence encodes CASTKRDGVDNEQFF.

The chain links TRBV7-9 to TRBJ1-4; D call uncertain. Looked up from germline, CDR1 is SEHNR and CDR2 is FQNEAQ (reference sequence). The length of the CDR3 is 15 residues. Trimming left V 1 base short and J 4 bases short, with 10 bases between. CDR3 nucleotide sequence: TGTGCCAGCAGCTTAGGGTACAGCGATAATGAAAAACTGTTTTTT. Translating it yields CASSLGYSDNEKLFF.

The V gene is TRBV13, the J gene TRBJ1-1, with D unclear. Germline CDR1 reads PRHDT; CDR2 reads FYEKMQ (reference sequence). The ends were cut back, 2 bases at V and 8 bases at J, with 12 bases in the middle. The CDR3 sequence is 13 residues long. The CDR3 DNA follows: TGTGCCAGCAGCTTAAGCGGCGTCGGGGAAGCTTTCTTT. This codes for CASSLSGVGEAFF.

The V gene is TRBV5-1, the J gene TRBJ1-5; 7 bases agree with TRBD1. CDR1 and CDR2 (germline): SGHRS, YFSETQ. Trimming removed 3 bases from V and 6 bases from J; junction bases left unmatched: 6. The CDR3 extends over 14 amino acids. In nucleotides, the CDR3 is TGCGCCAGCAGCTCAGGGGGTATGGGTCAGCCCCAGCATTTT. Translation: CASSSGGMGQPQHF.

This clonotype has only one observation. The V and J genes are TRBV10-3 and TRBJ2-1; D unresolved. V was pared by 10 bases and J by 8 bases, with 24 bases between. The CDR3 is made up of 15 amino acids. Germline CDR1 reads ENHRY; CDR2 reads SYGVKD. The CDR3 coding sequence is TGTGCCACCCGAGGCGGTGAGTTACCCCCCCATGAGCAGTTCTTC. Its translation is CATRGGELPPHEQFF.

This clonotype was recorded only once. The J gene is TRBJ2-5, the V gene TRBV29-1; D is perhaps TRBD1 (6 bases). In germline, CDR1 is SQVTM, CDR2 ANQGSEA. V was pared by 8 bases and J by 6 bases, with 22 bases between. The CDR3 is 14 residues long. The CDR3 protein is CSFQMLGGEKTQYF. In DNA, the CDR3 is TGCAGCTTTCAGATGTTAGGGGGTGAAAAGACCCAGTACTTC.

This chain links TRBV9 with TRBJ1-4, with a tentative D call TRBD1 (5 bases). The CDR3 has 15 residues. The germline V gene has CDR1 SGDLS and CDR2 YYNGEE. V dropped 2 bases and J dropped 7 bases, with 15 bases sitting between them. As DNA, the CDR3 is TGTGCCAGCAGCGTCCAGGGAAGGGAGCTTGAAAAACTGTTTTTT. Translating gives CASSVQGRELEKLFF.